What follows describes a single TCR beta chain. The junction shows a germline mismatch at one end, possibly a read error. This sample is part of a study of blood T cell repertoires in COVID-19. Study details: From the United States, Italy and Spain came samples of acute and convalescent COVID-19. PBMCs, B-cell-depleted T cells, or T cells provided the cDNA or gDNA that made up the material.

Germline-derived CDR1 and CDR2 are SGHDT and YYEEEE. This CDR3 contains 14 residues. Profiling relied on immunoSEQ multiplex PCR, and the TCRdb table lists in-frame clones only, not all of them. This repertoire shows about 440,000 clones, about 85% found once; its top ten account for about 2.1%. The source material was PBMCs or T cells enriched from blood (not recorded which). The sequence derives from a woman in her late teens or twenties with acute COVID-19. The J gene is TRBJ2-7, the V gene TRBV5-6; tentative D call: TRBD1 (5 bases). The CDR3 loop is CASSFLQGTYEQYF. CDR3 nucleotide sequence: TGTGCAAGCAGCTTCCTCCAGGGCACCTACGAGCAGTACTTC.